This T cell receptor beta chain was sequenced during a study of T cell responses to AZD1222 COVID-19 vaccine. Study-level points and caveats: Donors in the cohort were predominantly white British and more often female, and clonal diversity was possibly underestimated. The number of AZD1222 recipients seropositive at baseline was only six. Regions left unmutated in variants are reportedly the target of nearly half of spike-specific TCRs. After two AZD1222 doses, spike-specific TCR breadth and depth rose versus day 0.

CDR3 size: 17 residues. Trimming pared 4 bases from V and 5 bases from J, leaving 24 bases between. In germline, CDR1 is SGHRS, CDR2 YFSETQ. Libraries were prepared by immunoSEQ multiplex PCR; TCRdb keeps only in-frame clonotypes and omits some of them. The data show fewer than 200,000 clones, around 92% seen once. Concerning this clone itself: The antigen is unknown.

This sequence originates from an adult in good health. The chain is built from TRBV5-1 and TRBJ1-2; the D gene is possibly TRBD1 (5 bases). The specimen comprised peripheral blood, sampled on day 0 of AZD1222 vaccination. In DNA, the CDR3 is TGCGCCAGCAGCCTGTTCGGACAAGGAGGTCGGGAATATGGCTACACCTTC. Its translation: CASSLFGQGGREYGYTF.